This T cell receptor (beta chain) was captured by sequencing in a study of neurological immune-mediated disorders. Germline V gives CDR1 ENHRY, CDR2 SYGVKD. V was shortened by 0 bases and J by 0 bases, with 5 bases between the two germline ends. There are 14 residues in the CDR3. The sample holds many counts of this clonotype. TCRdb processed the 5' RACE reads anew with MiXCR; each CDR3 protein has one entry. Of some 95,000 distinct CDR3 sequences listed, 3.5% to 4% are singletons. What was sequenced was PBMCs. V gene TRBV10-3 combines with J gene TRBJ1-2, with TRBD1 as a possible D gene (5 bases). The receptor was derived from a woman aged 18-29 years with multiple sclerosis. In DNA, the CDR3 is TGTGCCATCAGTGAGTCGACAGCTAACTATGGCTACACCTTC. Amino acids: CAISESTANYGYTF.